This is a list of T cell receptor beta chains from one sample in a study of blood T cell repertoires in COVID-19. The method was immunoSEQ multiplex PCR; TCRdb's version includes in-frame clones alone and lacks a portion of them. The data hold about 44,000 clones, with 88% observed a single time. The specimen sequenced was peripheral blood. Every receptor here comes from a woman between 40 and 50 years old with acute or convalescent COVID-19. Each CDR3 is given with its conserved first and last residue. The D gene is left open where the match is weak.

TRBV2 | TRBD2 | CASSPASGITNVLTF
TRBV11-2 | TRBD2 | CASSLRAGTQTSTDTQYF
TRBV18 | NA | CASSPPPGRGNTEAFF
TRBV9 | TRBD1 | CASSVTGGTYNEQFF
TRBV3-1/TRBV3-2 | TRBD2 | CASSQDRVAGAQETQYF
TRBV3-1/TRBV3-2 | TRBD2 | CASSQGRGGETQYF
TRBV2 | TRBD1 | CASSPRTGEVSPLHF
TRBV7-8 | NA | CASSLAPSLGLETQYF
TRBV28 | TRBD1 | CASRHRDRVMMEPQHF
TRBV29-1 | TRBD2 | CAGGTESGANVLTF
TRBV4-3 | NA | CASSQNSNYGYTF
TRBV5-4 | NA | CASSLDSGSDYGYTF
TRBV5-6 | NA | CASSLSWYGSLVTGELFF
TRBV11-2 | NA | CASSLFSGENTEAFF
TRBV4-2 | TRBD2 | CASSHGLGNAGELFF
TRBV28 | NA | CASSRQNYGYTF
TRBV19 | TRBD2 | CASSPSGGRAGDIQYF
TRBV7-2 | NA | CASSLGQIYNEQFF
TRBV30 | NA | CACDRPSSGNTIYF
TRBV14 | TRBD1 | CASSRNRDRTQETQYF
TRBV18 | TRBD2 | CASSPPWEGAKNIQYF
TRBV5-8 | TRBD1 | CASRHRDRSSGNTIYF
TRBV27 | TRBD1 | CASRPDRSQPIYF
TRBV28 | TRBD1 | CASSGTWDRGRNRRNQPQHF
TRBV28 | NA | CASSFGPEQFF
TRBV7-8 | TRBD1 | CASSLGQGYNSPLHF
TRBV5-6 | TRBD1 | CASSFRDRLYF
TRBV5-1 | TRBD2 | CASSLSSGSQETQYF